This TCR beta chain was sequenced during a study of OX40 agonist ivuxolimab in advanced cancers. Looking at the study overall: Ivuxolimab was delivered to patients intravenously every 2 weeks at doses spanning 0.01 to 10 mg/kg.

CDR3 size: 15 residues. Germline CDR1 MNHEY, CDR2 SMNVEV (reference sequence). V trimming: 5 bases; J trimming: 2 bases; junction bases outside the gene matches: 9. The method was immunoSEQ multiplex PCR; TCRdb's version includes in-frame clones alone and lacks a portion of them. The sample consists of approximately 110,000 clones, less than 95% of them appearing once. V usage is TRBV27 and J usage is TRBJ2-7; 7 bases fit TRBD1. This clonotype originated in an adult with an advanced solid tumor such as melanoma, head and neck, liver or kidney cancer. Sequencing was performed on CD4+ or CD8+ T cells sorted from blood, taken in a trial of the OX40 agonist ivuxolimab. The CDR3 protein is CASSPTGTEAYEQYF. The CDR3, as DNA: TGTGCCAGCAGTCCAACCGGGACAGAGGCCTACGAGCAGTACTTC.